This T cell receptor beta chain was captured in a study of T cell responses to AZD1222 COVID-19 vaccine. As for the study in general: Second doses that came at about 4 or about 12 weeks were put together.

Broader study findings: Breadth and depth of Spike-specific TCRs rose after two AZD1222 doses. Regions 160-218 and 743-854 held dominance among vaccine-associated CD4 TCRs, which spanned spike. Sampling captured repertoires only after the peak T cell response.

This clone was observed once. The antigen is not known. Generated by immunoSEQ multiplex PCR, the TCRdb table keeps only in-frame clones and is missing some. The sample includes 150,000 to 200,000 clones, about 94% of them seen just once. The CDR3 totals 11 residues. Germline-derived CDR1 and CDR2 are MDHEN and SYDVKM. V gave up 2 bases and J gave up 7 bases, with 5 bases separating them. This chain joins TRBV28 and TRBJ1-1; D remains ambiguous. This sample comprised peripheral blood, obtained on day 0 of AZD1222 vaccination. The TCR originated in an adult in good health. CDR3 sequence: CASSLGVEAFF. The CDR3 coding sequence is TGTGCCAGCAGTTTAGGAGTTGAAGCTTTCTTT.